Described below is a single TCR beta chain sequence and its context. This clone was counted a single time. Its antigen remains unidentified. Per-base quality was not reported, and no clone a single base away is much larger than it. Preparation of the library involved the immunoSEQ multiplex PCR assay. The clones in this table, taken by TCRdb from immuneACCESS, are in-frame only. Not every clone is retained; where verified, under half of the shortfall comes from an unresolved V gene, and the cause of the rest is unknown. The sample table holds approximately 90,000 clones, of which over 80% were seen once. The ten top clones hold approximately 2% of the sample. This entry is derived from a study of T cell changes during pregnancy in multiple sclerosis (dated by TCRdb to the late 2010s). With respect to the entire study: In women with multiple sclerosis, the researchers looked at how the T cell repertoire shifted as pregnancy progressed.

The TCR was taken from a female donor with multiple sclerosis, enrolled in a pregnancy study. Sequences were derived from peripheral blood, sampled after pregnancy.

The CDR3 region: CAWLRRGWAYGYTF. The base sequence is TGTGCCTGGCTTCGGAGGGGTTGGGCGTATGGCTACACCTTC. The chain employs TRBV30 and TRBJ1-2, with TRBD1 perhaps the D gene, on 5 matching bases. The germline V gene (reference sequence) gives CDR1 as GTSNPN and CDR2 as SVGIG. CDR3 length: 14 amino acids, cysteine to phenylalanine. Left in the record is the CDR3 DNA by itself, 42 bases read in frame from the first base. V drops 5 bases and J drops 5 bases, leaving 18 bases in between. The CDR3, completed at both ends by the reference TRBV30 and TRBJ1-2 genes, gives the full variable domain SQTIHQWPATLVQPVGSPLSLECTVEGTSNPNLYWYRQAAGRGLQLLFYSVGIGQISSEVPQNLSASRPQDRQFILSSKKLLLSDSGFYLCAWLRRGWAYGYTFGSGTRLTVV.